The rows below give T cell receptor beta chains drawn from one sample of a study of OX40 agonist ivuxolimab in advanced cancers. Using immunoSEQ multiplex PCR, the repertoire was profiled, and TCRdb retains in-frame clones only, with some absent. The profile shows fewer than 50,000 clones, roughly 90% of them singletons. The specimen comprised CD4+ or CD8+ T cells sorted from blood, sampled in a trial of the OX40 agonist ivuxolimab. The source is an adult with an advanced solid tumor such as melanoma, head and neck, liver or kidney cancer. Both conserved end residues are part of each CDR3. Each record gives: clone size, D gene, V gene, J gene, CDR3 DNA, CDR3 protein. D genes are given only for firm matches. Clone size appears in some rows only: once, few, many, or a class for an expanded clone.

-	-	TRBV4-1	TRBJ1-5	TGCGCCAGCAGCCAAGATCGGGGATGGCAGCCCCAGCATTTT	CASSQDRGWQPQHF
once	-	TRBV6-6	TRBJ2-3	TGTGCCAGCAGTATCACGGACGTCCCCCGAGGTACGCAGTATTTT	CASSITDVPRGTQYF
-	-	TRBV6-5	TRBJ1-2	TGTGCCAGCCGACCCGGGCCCGGGGGCTTGTTTGGCTACACCTTC	CASRPGPGGLFGYTF
-	-	TRBV5-1	TRBJ1-5	TGCGCCAGCAGCCCAGAGGGGGATAGGAATCAGCCCCAGCATTTT	CASSPEGDRNQPQHF
-	TRBD2	TRBV9	TRBJ2-3	TGTGCCAGCAGCGGGGGCCCGACTAGCGATAGCACAGATACGCAGTATTTT	CASSGGPTSDSTDTQYF
-	-	TRBV6-5	TRBJ1-1	TGTGCCAGCTGTAGGAACACTGAAGCTTTCTTT	CASCRNTEAFF
-	-	TRBV27	TRBJ1-4	TGTGCCAGCAGTACTAGCAATTGGGGGAAACTGTTTTTT	CASSTSNWGKLFF
few	-	TRBV9	TRBJ1-2	TGTGCCAGCAGCGAAACAGTGACGTATGGCTACACCTTC	CASSETVTYGYTF
-	TRBD2	TRBV13	TRBJ2-1	TGTGCCAGCAGCTCTAGCGGGAGAGGTTCCAATGAGCAGTTCTTC	CASSSSGRGSNEQFF
-	-	TRBV20-1	TRBJ1-1	TGCAGTGCGGGCCGTCTGAGCGTAGCTTTCTTT	CSAGRLSVAFF
-	-	TRBV11-2	TRBJ1-5	TGTGCCAGCAGCTTAGAGTTGGGCCAGCCCCAGCATTTT	CASSLELGQPQHF
-	-	TRBV4-1	TRBJ2-2	TGCGCCAGCAGCCTAAATGGTTTGATTGGAGAGCTGTTTTTT	CASSLNGLIGELFF
-	TRBD2	TRBV4-2	TRBJ2-7	TGTGCCAGCAGCCTCGGGACTAGCGGGACGAAGTACTTC	CASSLGTSGTKYF
-	-	TRBV5-5	TRBJ2-1	TGTGCCAGCAGCCCAGCCCATGAGCAGTTCTTC	CASSPAHEQFF
-	TRBD1	TRBV7-8	TRBJ2-2	TGTGCCAGCAGTTCCATTACAGGGGGCTCCGGGGAGCTGTTTTTT	CASSSITGGSGELFF
-	TRBD1	TRBV5-1	TRBJ1-1	TGCGCCAGCAGCCCCACTGGGGACAGGATGAACACTGAAGCTTTCTTT	CASSPTGDRMNTEAFF
-	-	TRBV6-6	TRBJ1-2	TGTGCCAGCAGTTACTCAGGGGTTAGGGGCTACACCTTC	CASSYSGVRGYTF
-	-	TRBV15	TRBJ1-5	TGTGCCACCAGCAGAGGACGTGACCGCCATCAGCCCCAGCATTTT	CATSRGRDRHQPQHF
-	-	TRBV6-6	TRBJ1-3	TGTGCCAGCAGCTCAACCCCCTCTGGAAACACCATATATTTT	CASSSTPSGNTIYF
-	-	TRBV7-2	TRBJ2-6	TGTGCCAGCAAAGAGGGTTTCTCTGGGGCCAACGTCCTGACTTTC	CASKEGFSGANVLTF
once	-	TRBV21-1	TRBJ1-1	TGTGCCAGCAGCGGGCGGTCGTGGACTGAAGCTTTCTTT	CASSGRSWTEAFF
-	-	TRBV7-9	TRBJ1-1	TGTGCCAGCAGCTTAGGGGAGATGAACACTGAAGCTTTCTTT	CASSLGEMNTEAFF
-	-	TRBV9	TRBJ1-2	TGTGCCAGCAGCGCCTGGGATGGCTACACCTTC	CASSAWDGYTF
-	TRBD2	TRBV4-1	TRBJ2-1	TGCGCCAGCAGCCAACTTGGGTTGGATGTGACTAGCGGGAACAATGAGCAGTTCTTC	CASSQLGLDVTSGNNEQFF
-	-	TRBV27	TRBJ2-7	TGTGCCAGCAGTTTGGGGGGAGAGCAGTACTTC	CASSLGGEQYF
-	-	TRBV27	TRBJ1-2	TGTGCCAGCAGTTTATCGCACAGAGACTATGGCTACACCTTC	CASSLSHRDYGYTF
-	-	TRBV19	TRBJ1-1	TGTGCCAGTAGTATGAGGGGTTCTGAAGCTTTCTTT	CASSMRGSEAFF
-	-	TRBV2	TRBJ2-5	TGTGCCAGCAGTGAAGGGTTACTAAATATGCAAGAGACCCAGTACTTC	CASSEGLLNMQETQYF
few	-	TRBV7-2	TRBJ2-5	TGTGCCAGCAGCTTAGAACTAGTGGGGGAGACCCAGTACTTC	CASSLELVGETQYF
-	-	TRBV27	TRBJ1-2	TGTGCCAGCAGTTTATTCCACAGGAGTCCCTATGGCTACACCTTC	CASSLFHRSPYGYTF
-	TRBD2	TRBV30	TRBJ2-1	TGTGCCTGGAGTGGGACTAGCGGGAGGGCCTACAATGAGCAGTTCTTC	CAWSGTSGRAYNEQFF
-	TRBD2	TRBV2	TRBJ2-5	TGTGCCAGCAGTGATCCGGGACTAGCGGGAGAAAAGACCCAGTACTTC	CASSDPGLAGEKTQYF
-	-	TRBV6-5	TRBJ2-3	TGTGCCAGCAGTTCCGGCTTGTACGATACGCAGTATTTT	CASSSGLYDTQYF
-	-	TRBV28	TRBJ1-5	TGTGCCAGCAGTGTCGGGGACCTAGCAAATCAGCCCCAGCATTTT	CASSVGDLANQPQHF
once	TRBD2	TRBV5-6	TRBJ2-1	TGTGCCAGCAGCCGAACACTAGCGGGAGCTTACAATGAGCAGTTCTTC	CASSRTLAGAYNEQFF